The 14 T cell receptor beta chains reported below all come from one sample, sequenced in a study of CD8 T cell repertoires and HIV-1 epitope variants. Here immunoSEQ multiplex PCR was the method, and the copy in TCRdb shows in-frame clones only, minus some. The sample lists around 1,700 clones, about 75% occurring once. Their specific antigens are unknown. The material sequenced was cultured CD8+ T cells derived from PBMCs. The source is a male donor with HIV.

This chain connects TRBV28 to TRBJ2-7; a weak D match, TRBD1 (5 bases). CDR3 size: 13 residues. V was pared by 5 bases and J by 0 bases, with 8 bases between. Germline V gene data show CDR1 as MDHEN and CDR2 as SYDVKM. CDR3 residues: CASSIDSSYEQYF. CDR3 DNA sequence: TGTGCCAGCAGTATTGACAGCTCCTACGAGCAGTACTTC.

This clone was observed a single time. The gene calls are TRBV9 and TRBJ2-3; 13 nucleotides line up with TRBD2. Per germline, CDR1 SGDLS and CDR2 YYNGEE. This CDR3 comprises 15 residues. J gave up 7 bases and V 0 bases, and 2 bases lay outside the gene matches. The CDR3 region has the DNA TGTGCCAGCAGCGTAGAGGGACTAGCGGGGTATACGCAGTATTTT. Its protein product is CASSVEGLAGYTQYF.

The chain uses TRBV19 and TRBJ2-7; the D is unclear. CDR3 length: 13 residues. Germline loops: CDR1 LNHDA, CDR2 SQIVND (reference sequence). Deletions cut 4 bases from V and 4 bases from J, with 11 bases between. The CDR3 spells CASSTGLKYEQYF. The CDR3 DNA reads TGTGCCAGTAGTACGGGTCTTAAGTACGAGCAGTACTTC.

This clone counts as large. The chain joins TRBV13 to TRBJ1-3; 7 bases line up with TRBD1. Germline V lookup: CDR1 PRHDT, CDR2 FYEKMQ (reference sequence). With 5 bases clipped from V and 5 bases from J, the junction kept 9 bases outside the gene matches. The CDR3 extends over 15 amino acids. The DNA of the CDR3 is TGTGCCAGCAGCCCTGACAGGGACGGGCGAAACACCATATATTTT. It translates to CASSPDRDGRNTIYF.

The CDR3 sequence: CASSQDGNTGELFF. Written as DNA, the CDR3 is TGCGCCAGCAGCCAAGATGGGAACACCGGGGAGCTGTTTTTT. The chain uses TRBV4-1 and TRBJ2-2; D not certain. The CDR3 runs 14 residues. From germline, CDR1 is MGHRA and CDR2 YSYEKL. The germline V and J ends were trimmed by 0 bases and 1 base, with 3 bases remaining between them.

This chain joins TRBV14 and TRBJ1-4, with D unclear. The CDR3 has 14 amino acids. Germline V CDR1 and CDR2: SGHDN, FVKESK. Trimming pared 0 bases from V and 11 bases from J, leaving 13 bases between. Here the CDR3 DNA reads TGTGCCAGCAGCCAAGAGGCAGCATTAGGGAAACTGTTTTTT. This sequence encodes CASSQEAALGKLFF.

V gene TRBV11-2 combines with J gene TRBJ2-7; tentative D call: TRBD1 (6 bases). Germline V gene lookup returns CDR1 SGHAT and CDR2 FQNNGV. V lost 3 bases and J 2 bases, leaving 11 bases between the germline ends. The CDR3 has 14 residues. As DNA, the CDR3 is TGTGCCAGCAGCTTGGGACAAGGACCCTACGAGCAGTACTTC. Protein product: CASSLGQGPYEQYF.

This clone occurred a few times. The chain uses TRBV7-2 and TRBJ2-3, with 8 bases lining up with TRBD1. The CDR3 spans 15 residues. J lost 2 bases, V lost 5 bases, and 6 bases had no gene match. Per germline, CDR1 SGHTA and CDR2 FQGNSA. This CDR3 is CASSPGQGNTDTQYF. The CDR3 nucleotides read TGTGCCAGCAGCCCAGGACAGGGCAACACAGATACGCAGTATTTT.

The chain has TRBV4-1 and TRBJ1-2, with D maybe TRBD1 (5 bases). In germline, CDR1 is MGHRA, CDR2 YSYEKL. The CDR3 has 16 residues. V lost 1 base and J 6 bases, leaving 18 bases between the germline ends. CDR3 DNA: TGCGCCAGCAGCCAAGGAACAGGAATGATCGGGGATGGCTACACCTTC. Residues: CASSQGTGMIGDGYTF.

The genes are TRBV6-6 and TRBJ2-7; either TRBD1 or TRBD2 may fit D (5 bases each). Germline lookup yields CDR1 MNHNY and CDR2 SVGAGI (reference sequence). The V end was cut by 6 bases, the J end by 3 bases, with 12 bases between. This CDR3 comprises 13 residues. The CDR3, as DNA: TGTGCCAGCAGACCTATTGGGGGCTACGAGCAGTACTTC. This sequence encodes CASRPIGGYEQYF.

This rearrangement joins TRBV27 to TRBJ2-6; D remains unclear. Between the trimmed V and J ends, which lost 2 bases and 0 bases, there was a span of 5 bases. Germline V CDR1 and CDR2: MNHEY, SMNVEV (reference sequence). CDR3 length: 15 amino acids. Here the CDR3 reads CASSLSSSGANVLTF. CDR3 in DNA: TGTGCCAGCAGTTTAAGCAGCTCTGGGGCCAACGTCCTGACTTTC.

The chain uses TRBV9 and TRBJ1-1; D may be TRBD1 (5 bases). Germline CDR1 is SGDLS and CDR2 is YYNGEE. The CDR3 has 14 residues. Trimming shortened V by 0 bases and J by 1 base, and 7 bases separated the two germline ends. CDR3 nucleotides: TGTGCCAGCAGCGTAGCTGGGGGGAACACTGAAGCTTTCTTT. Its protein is CASSVAGGNTEAFF.

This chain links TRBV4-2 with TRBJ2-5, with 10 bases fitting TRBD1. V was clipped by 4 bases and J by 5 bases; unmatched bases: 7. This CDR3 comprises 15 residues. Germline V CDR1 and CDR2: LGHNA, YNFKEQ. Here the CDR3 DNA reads TGTGCCAGCAGCCCTAGGGACAGGGGTGAGGAGACCCAGTACTTC. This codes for CASSPRDRGEETQYF.

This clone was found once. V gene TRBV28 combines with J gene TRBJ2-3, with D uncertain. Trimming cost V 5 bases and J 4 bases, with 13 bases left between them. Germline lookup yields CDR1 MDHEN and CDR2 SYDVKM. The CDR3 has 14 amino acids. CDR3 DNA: TGTGCCAGCAGTGAGGACGTTGAGGCAGATACGCAGTATTTT. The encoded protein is CASSEDVEADTQYF.